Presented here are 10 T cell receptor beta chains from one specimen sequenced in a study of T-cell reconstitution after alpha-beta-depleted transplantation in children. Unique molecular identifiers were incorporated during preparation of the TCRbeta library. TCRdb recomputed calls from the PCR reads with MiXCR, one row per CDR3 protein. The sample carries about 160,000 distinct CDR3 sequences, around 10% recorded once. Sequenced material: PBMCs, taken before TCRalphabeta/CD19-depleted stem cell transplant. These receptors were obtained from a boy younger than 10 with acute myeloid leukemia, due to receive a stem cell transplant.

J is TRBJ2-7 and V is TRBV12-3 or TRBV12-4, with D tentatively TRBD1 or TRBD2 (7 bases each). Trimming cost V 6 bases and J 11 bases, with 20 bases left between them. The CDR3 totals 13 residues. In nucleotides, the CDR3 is TGTGCCAGCAGACCCGGGACAGCGGGGTGGAAGTACTTC. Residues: CASRPGTAGWKYF.

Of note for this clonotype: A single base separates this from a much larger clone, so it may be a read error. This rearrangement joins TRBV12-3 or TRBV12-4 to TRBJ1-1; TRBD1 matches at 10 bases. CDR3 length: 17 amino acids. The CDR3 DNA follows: TGTGCCAACAGTCCGTGGACAGGGGGAATAATGAACACTGAAGCTTTCTTT. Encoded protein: CANSPWTGGIMNTEAFF.

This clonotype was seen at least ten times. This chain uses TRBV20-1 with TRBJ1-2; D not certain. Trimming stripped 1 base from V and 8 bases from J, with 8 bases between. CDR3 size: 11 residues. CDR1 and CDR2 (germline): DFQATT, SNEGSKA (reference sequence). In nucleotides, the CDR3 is TGCAGTGCTAGAGGCTATGAGGGCTACACCTTC. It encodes CSARGYEGYTF.

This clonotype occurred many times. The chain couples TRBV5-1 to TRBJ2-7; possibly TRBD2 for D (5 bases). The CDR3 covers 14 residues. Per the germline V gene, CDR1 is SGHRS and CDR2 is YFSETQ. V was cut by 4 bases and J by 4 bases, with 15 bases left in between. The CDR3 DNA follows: TGCGCCAGCAGCCCCCGGGGTAGTGGGTACGAGCAGTACTTC. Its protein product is CASSPRGSGYEQYF.

The CDR3 loop is CASSYSVEGTDTQYF. For the CDR3, the DNA is TGTGCCAGCAGTTACTCGGTCGAAGGGACAGATACGCAGTATTTT. The rearrangement joins TRBV6-5 to TRBJ2-3; no clear D gene. Looked up from germline, CDR1 is MNHEY and CDR2 is SVGAGI. V shed 0 bases and J shed 3 bases, with 10 bases lying between them. The CDR3 sequence is 15 residues long.

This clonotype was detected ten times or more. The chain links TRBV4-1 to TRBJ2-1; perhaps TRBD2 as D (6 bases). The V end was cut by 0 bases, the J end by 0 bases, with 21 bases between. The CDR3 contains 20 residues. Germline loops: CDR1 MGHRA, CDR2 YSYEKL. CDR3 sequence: CASSQDPLPDYLSSYNEQFF. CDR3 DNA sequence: TGCGCCAGCAGCCAAGATCCGTTGCCGGACTATCTGAGCTCCTACAATGAGCAGTTCTTC.

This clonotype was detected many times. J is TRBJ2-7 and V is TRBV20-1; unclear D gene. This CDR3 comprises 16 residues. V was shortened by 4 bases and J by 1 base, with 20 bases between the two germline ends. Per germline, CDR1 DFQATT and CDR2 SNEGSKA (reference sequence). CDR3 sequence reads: CSATTRSRGGSYEQYF. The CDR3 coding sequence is TGCAGTGCTACAACTCGATCTAGAGGTGGATCCTACGAGCAGTACTTC.

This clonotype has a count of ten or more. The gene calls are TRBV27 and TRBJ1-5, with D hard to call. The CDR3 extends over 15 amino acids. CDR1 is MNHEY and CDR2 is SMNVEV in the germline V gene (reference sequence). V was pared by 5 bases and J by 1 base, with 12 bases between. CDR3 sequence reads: CASSPRRRSNQPQHF. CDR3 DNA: TGTGCCAGCAGTCCCAGACGACGGAGCAATCAGCCCCAGCATTTT.

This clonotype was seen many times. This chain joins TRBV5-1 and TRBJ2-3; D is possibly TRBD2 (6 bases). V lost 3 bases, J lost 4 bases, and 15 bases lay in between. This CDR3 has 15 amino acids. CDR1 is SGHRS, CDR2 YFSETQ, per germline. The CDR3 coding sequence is TGCGCCAGCAGCTCGACGGGACTCCGGGCAGATACGCAGTATTTT. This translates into CASSSTGLRADTQYF.

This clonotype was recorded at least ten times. CDR3 coding DNA: TGTGCCAGCAGCTTAAGAGAAGGGGGGCGGACCGCCCGGGGCAGCACAGATACGCAGTATTTT. Encoded protein: CASSLREGGRTARGSTDTQYF. This chain links TRBV7-9 with TRBJ2-3; D may match TRBD1 or TRBD2 (6 bases each). The CDR3 totals 21 residues. The V end lost 2 bases, the J end lost 0 bases, and 27 bases lay between the germline ends. Germline V gives CDR1 SEHNR, CDR2 FQNEAQ (reference sequence).